The 3 T cell receptor beta chains in this list originate from one sample, sequenced in a study of blood T cells in healthy people across ages. A sample-barcoded 5' primer and a J-beta primer mix were used in a second PCR of about 7 to 12 cycles. TCRdb independently ran MiXCR on the 5' RACE reads; one entry per CDR3 protein. The sample carries approximately 760,000 distinct CDR3 sequences, about 25% recorded once. This same sample was also part of a study on T cells of mothers and their children.

The sequencing input was blood. These receptor sequences come from a boy aged 5-17 years in good health.

This chain connects TRBV5-1 to TRBJ2-3, with 7 bases fitting TRBD1. The germline V gene has CDR1 SGHRS and CDR2 YFSETQ. Trimming cost V 4 bases and J 0 bases; bases outside gene matches: 8. The CDR3 runs to 16 residues. CDR3 DNA: TGCGCCAGCAGCCGGGAAGGGACAGCTAGCACAGATACGCAGTATTTT. Translation gives CASSREGTASTDTQYF.

This chain joins TRBV20-1 and TRBJ2-7, with D unclear. The CDR3 sequence is 14 residues long. V was shortened by 6 bases and J by 3 bases, with 18 bases between the two germline ends. The germline CDR1 and CDR2 sequences are DFQATT and SNEGSKA (reference sequence). The CDR3 bases are TGCAGTGCCGGCCGAGACTTAACTCTCTACGAGCAGTACTTC. Amino acid sequence: CSAGRDLTLYEQYF.

The CDR3 region has the DNA TGCAGTGCTAGAGGTTTGAGGCTAGAGACCCAGTACTTC. Its translation is CSARGLRLETQYF. V gene TRBV20-1 combines with J gene TRBJ2-5; no definite D call. Germline loops: CDR1 DFQATT, CDR2 SNEGSKA (reference sequence). The CDR3 is made up of 13 amino acids. V lost 1 base and J 4 bases, leaving 10 bases between the germline ends.